Here is one TCR beta chain with its context. Germline V gene sequence: CDR1 MRHNA, CDR2 SNTAGT. The CDR3 covers 13 residues. The V and J ends lost 10 bases and 5 bases respectively, with 17 bases between them. Profiled with immunoSEQ multiplex PCR; TCRdb holds only in-frame clones, not every one. The sample contains a few hundred thousand clones, just over 90% of which appear only once. The sample originates from a study of T cell responses to AZD1222 COVID-19 vaccine. The specimen was peripheral blood, collected on day 0 of AZD1222 vaccination. The sequence was collected from an adult in good health. This rearrangement joins TRBV6-4 to TRBJ1-2; D might be TRBD1 (6 bases). CDR3 protein: CATPQGRGYGYTF. The CDR3 DNA follows: TGTGCCACTCCCCAGGGGCGGGGATATGGCTACACCTTC.